The text below deals with one TCR beta chain. Data came from immunoSEQ multiplex PCR; TCRdb stores just in-frame clones and leaves some out. Here the sample spans 200,000 to 250,000 clones, 75% to 85% being singletons. CDR3 size: 17 residues. Trimming pared 4 bases from V and 1 base from J, leaving 17 bases between. Germline CDR1 reads LGHNA; CDR2 reads YNFKEQ. The data originate from a study of blood T cell repertoires in COVID-19. In terms of age and location, participants ranged from roughly 18 to 100 years and lived in about 25 US areas. This TCR was recovered from a man aged 25 to 40 with acute COVID-19. The V call is TRBV4-2, the J call TRBJ1-5, with a tentative D call TRBD1 (5 bases). Sequencing was done on a sample of PBMCs or T cells enriched from blood (not recorded which). CDR3 sequence reads: CASSPIWTPVSNQPQHF. DNA of the CDR3: TGTGCCAGCAGCCCGATCTGGACACCGGTAAGCAATCAGCCCCAGCATTTT.